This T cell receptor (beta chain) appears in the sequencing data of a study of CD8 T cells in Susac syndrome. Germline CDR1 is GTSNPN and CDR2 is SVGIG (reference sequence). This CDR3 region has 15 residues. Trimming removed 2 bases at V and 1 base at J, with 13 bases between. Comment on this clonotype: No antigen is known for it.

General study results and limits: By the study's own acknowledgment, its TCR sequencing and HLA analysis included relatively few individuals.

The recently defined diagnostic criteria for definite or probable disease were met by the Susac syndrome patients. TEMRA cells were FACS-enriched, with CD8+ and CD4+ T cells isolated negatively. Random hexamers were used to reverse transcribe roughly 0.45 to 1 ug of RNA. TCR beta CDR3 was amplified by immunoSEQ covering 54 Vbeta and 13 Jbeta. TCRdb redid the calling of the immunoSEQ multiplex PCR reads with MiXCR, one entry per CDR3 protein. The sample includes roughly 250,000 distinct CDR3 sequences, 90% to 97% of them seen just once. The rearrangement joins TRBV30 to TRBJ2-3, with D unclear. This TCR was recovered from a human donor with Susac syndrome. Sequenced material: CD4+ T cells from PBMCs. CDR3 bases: TGTGCCTGGAGTTCTAAGGGATGGGGCACAGATACGCAGTATTTT. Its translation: CAWSSKGWGTDTQYF.